This entry lists 32 T cell receptor beta chains sequenced from one sample in a study of response to subunit inactivated influenza vaccine. TCRdb called the RT-PCR reads again in MiXCR, with one record for every CDR3 protein. The sample yields about 830,000 distinct CDR3 sequences, around 20% seen once. The sample in question was PBMCs from blood, obtained 5 to 6 days after vaccination. All receptors derive from a man aged 45 to 65 who received an inactivated influenza vaccine.

The chain recombines TRBV5-1 with TRBJ2-3, with D possibly being TRBD1 or TRBD2 (5 bases each). The V and J ends lost 0 bases and 3 bases respectively, with 11 bases between them. CDR3 size: 15 residues. Germline CDR1 and CDR2: SGHRS and YFSETQ. CDR3 amino acids: CASSLAPGPTDTQYF. CDR3 nucleotide sequence: TGCGCCAGCAGCTTGGCCCCGGGACCTACAGATACGCAGTATTTT.

This clonotype came up a few times. V and J are TRBV7-2 and TRBJ1-5; a weak D match, TRBD1 (5 bases). This CDR3 is built from 13 residues. Germline V gene lookup returns CDR1 SGHTA and CDR2 FQGNSA. V shed 5 bases and J shed 9 bases, with 14 bases lying between them. CDR3 nucleotide sequence: TGTGCCAGCAGCCCCCATGCGGGGCTGCCCCAGCATTTT. Translation: CASSPHAGLPQHF.

In this sample, this clonotype turned up many times. This chain connects TRBV12-3 or TRBV12-4 to TRBJ2-4; 7 bases fit TRBD2. J was trimmed by 1 base and V by 5 bases; bases with no gene match: 5. The CDR3 spans 15 residues. This CDR3 is CASSLDGRAKNIQYF. Here the CDR3 DNA reads TGTGCCAGCAGTCTGGACGGGAGGGCCAAAAACATTCAGTACTTC.

This clonotype was seen more than once but under ten times. The genes are TRBV27 and TRBJ1-3, with no clear D. This CDR3 region has 12 residues. V lost 8 bases and J 0 bases, leaving 5 bases between the germline ends. CDR1 and CDR2 from the germline V gene are MNHEY and SMNVEV (reference sequence). CDR3 in amino acids: CASVSSGNTIYF. In DNA form, the CDR3 reads TGTGCCAGCGTTAGCTCTGGAAACACCATATATTTT.

The table lists this clonotype with a few counts. The chain is built from TRBV10-3 and TRBJ2-7; 12 nucleotides line up with TRBD2. The CDR3 extends over 16 amino acids. Germline V gene sequence: CDR1 ENHRY, CDR2 SYGVKD. Germline trimming cut 3 bases from V and 2 bases from J; bases unmatched to any gene: 5. The CDR3 bases are TGTGCCATCAGTGATGGGACTAGCGGGCAAGCCTACGAGCAGTACTTC. Its translation: CAISDGTSGQAYEQYF.

This clonotype appeared a few times. V and J are TRBV12-3 or TRBV12-4 and TRBJ2-7, with D unclear. Trimming removed 1 base at V and 5 bases at J, with 12 bases between. This CDR3 contains 14 residues. The CDR3 DNA follows: TGTGCCAGCAGTTTAGGTCAGGTTTGGGACGAGCAGTACTTC. Its translation: CASSLGQVWDEQYF.

This chain connects TRBV25-1 to TRBJ1-5; D might be TRBD1 (5 bases). Trimming removed 7 bases from V and 2 bases from J, with 15 bases in between. Germline V gene lookup returns CDR1 MGHDK and CDR2 SYGVNS. This CDR3 contains 15 residues. The DNA of the CDR3 is TGTGCCAGCACCCTACGGGGCGGAGGCAATCAGCCCCAGCATTTT. This translates into CASTLRGGGNQPQHF.

This clonotype was counted ten times or more. CDR3 DNA: TGCAGCGTCCTGTCCTCCGGGACAGGGGTAACAGATACGCAGTATTTT. Residues: CSVLSSGTGVTDTQYF. The V gene is TRBV29-1, the J gene TRBJ2-3, with 10 bases identical to TRBD1. The CDR3 runs 16 residues. Per the germline V gene, CDR1 is SQVTM and CDR2 is ANQGSEA. V lost 6 bases and J lost 3; bases outside the gene matches: 12.

The sample holds many counts of this clonotype. J is TRBJ2-3 and V is TRBV29-1; the match to TRBD2 covers 12 bases. Germline V gene lookup returns CDR1 SQVTM and CDR2 ANQGSEA. CDR3 length equals 17 residues. V was pared by 0 bases and J by 5 bases, with 9 bases of the junction left unmatched. The CDR3 spells CSVEDWASGREVDTQYF. The CDR3 DNA sequence: TGCAGCGTTGAAGATTGGGCTAGCGGGAGGGAGGTAGATACGCAGTATTTT.

This clonotype has more than one count but fewer than ten. V and J are TRBV23-1 and TRBJ2-5, with a weak D call TRBD2 (7 bases). TRBV23-1 is known as an ORF, though its function is uncertain. The V end lost 4 bases, the J end lost 6 bases, and 21 bases lay between the germline ends. The CDR3 extends over 16 amino acids. The CDR3 DNA sequence: TGCGCCAGCAGTCCTCCCCCACACAGGGAGGGGAAGACCCAGTACTTC. Protein sequence: CASSPPPHREGKTQYF.

This clonotype was seen a single time. This chain joins TRBV10-3 and TRBJ2-3; D gene uncertain. Germline CDR1 and CDR2: ENHRY and SYGVKD. The CDR3 is 13 amino acids. V lost 0 bases to trimming and J lost 6 bases, with 7 bases between them. CDR3 amino acids: CAISESGRDTQYF. The CDR3 DNA follows: TGTGCCATCAGTGAGTCTGGACGGGATACGCAGTATTTT.

This clonotype was counted a few times. This chain uses TRBV15 with TRBJ2-3; D not certain. This CDR3 comprises 17 residues. Germline V CDR1 and CDR2: LNHNV, YYDKDF (reference sequence). Trimming took 0 bases from V and 0 from J, leaving 13 bases between them. The CDR3 region has the DNA TGTGCCACCAGCAGAGATAAGTGGTTAACTAGCACAGATACGCAGTATTTT. Its protein is CATSRDKWLTSTDTQYF.

The chain carries TRBV29-1 and TRBJ2-7; D is perhaps TRBD1 or TRBD2 (5 bases each). Per the germline V gene, CDR1 is SQVTM and CDR2 is ANQGSEA. This CDR3 has 12 amino acids. V gave up 4 bases and J gave up 2 bases, with 9 bases separating them. This CDR3 is CSVGDVAYEQYF. As DNA, the CDR3 is TGCAGCGTTGGGGACGTTGCCTACGAGCAGTACTTC.

The J gene is TRBJ2-7, the V gene TRBV11-2; D remains ambiguous. Germline V lookup: CDR1 SGHAT, CDR2 FQNNGV. The CDR3 length is 14 residues. V shed 3 bases and J shed 7 bases, with 16 bases lying between them. DNA of the CDR3: TGTGCCAGCAGCTTGGAACGACTGGTTAATGAGCAGTACTTC. This codes for CASSLERLVNEQYF.

This chain uses TRBV12-3 or TRBV12-4 with TRBJ1-1; 9 bases are a match to TRBD1. This CDR3 contains 13 residues. V lost 5 bases to trimming and J lost 4 bases; unmatched junction nucleotides: 2. The CDR3 DNA reads TGTGCCAGCAGTACAGGGGGCCGCACTGAAGCTTTCTTT. Translating gives CASSTGGRTEAFF.

This chain uses TRBV19 with TRBJ1-5; no clear D. Germline assignment: CDR1 LNHDA and CDR2 SQIVND (reference sequence). Trimming took off 7 bases at V and 6 bases at J, with 13 bases between the two ends. The CDR3 contains 13 residues. The CDR3 reads CASTPAGSQPQHF. In DNA, the CDR3 is TGTGCCAGTACCCCGGCCGGCAGTCAGCCCCAGCATTTT.

This clonotype was seen more than once but under ten times. In nucleotides, the CDR3 is TGTGCCAGCAGCTTATGGGACTACGGCAATGAGCAGTTCTTC. Its translation: CASSLWDYGNEQFF. The gene calls are TRBV7-6 and TRBJ2-1, with 7 bases fitting TRBD2. Looked up from germline, CDR1 is SGHVS and CDR2 is FNYEAQ. The CDR3 consists of 14 residues. V gave up 2 bases and J gave up 6 bases; unmatched junction bases: 4.

This clonotype was counted many times. This chain connects TRBV5-5 to TRBJ2-2; 7 bases are a match to TRBD2. This CDR3 comprises 16 residues. With V trimmed by 0 bases and J by 4 bases, 6 bases remained unmatched. From germline, CDR1 is SGHKS and CDR2 YYEKEE (reference sequence). CDR3 nucleotide sequence: TGTGCCAGCAGCTTGGCCCCTATAGCGGGCACCGGGGAGCTGTTTTTT. Translation: CASSLAPIAGTGELFF.

This clonotype was observed a handful of times. The rearrangement links TRBV12-3 or TRBV12-4 to TRBJ2-5; tentatively, D is TRBD2 (6 bases). The CDR3 sequence is 13 residues long. V lost 2 bases, J lost 5 bases, and 9 bases lay in between. For the CDR3, the DNA is TGTGCCAGCAGTTTACGGGGGATGGAGACCCAGTACTTC. Encoded protein: CASSLRGMETQYF.

The chain carries TRBV5-1 and TRBJ1-4; D not certain. V lost 5 bases and J 7 bases, leaving 15 bases between the germline ends. The V gene's germline CDR1 is SGHRS and CDR2 YFSETQ. This CDR3 comprises 14 residues. In nucleotides, the CDR3 is TGCGCCAGCAGTTCCGGGCCCTCGACTGAAAAACTGTTTTTT. Amino acids: CASSSGPSTEKLFF.

The V gene is TRBV9, the J gene TRBJ2-3, with D perhaps matching TRBD2 (8 bases). Trimming left V 4 bases short and J 3 bases short, with 15 bases between. Germline V CDR1 and CDR2: SGDLS, YYNGEE. This CDR3 comprises 15 residues. CDR3 sequence (DNA): TGTGCCAGCAGCCTCAGGGGGACTAGGACAGATACGCAGTATTTT. Translation gives CASSLRGTRTDTQYF.

The chain joins TRBV20-1 to TRBJ2-5; D possibly corresponds to TRBD2 (7 bases). The V and J ends lost 0 bases and 4 bases respectively, with 15 bases between them. This CDR3 contains 15 residues. Germline CDR1 is DFQATT and CDR2 is SNEGSKA (reference sequence). CDR3: CSARDSGGVTETQYF. CDR3 in DNA: TGCAGTGCTAGAGATTCGGGGGGCGTGACAGAGACCCAGTACTTC.

The chain joins TRBV27 to TRBJ1-2; D is uncertain. Trimming removed 3 bases at V and 8 bases at J, with 13 bases between. Germline lookup yields CDR1 MNHEY and CDR2 SMNVEV (reference sequence). This CDR3 is built from 13 residues. This CDR3 is CASSFLGSKGYTF. The CDR3 bases are TGTGCCAGCAGTTTTCTCGGGTCAAAGGGCTACACCTTC.

The chain joins TRBV20-1 to TRBJ2-7, with 8 bases that match TRBD1. Germline CDR1 and CDR2: DFQATT and SNEGSKA (reference sequence). With V trimmed by 3 bases and J by 2 bases, 9 bases remained unmatched. This CDR3 is 15 amino acids long. CDR3 loop: CSARSSGGYTYEQYF. DNA of the CDR3: TGCAGTGCTAGGTCCTCAGGGGGCTATACCTACGAGCAGTACTTC.

This clonotype was detected only a few times. The chain carries TRBV7-8 and TRBJ2-3; D is undetermined. V lost 1 base, J lost 11 bases, and 7 bases lay in between. The CDR3 has 11 amino acids. CDR1 and CDR2 from the germline V gene are SGHVS and FQNEAQ. The CDR3 sequence: CASSLDLGQYF. As DNA, the CDR3 is TGTGCCAGCAGCTTAGACCTAGGGCAGTATTTT.

The J gene is TRBJ2-5, the V gene TRBV15, with no clear D. Germline CDR1 LNHNV, CDR2 YYDKDF (reference sequence). V lost 3 bases and J lost 5, with 13 bases in between. CDR3 length equals 14 residues. The CDR3 is CATSRLALGETQYF. In nucleotides, the CDR3 is TGTGCCACCAGCAGGTTGGCCCTTGGGGAGACCCAGTACTTC.

The genes are TRBV11-2 and TRBJ1-6; 7 bases agree with TRBD1. Germline CDR1 is SGHAT and CDR2 is FQNNGV. The ends lost 1 base at V and 6 bases at J; junction bases unmatched: 9. The length of the CDR3 is 17 residues. The CDR3 sequence is CASSLGPGGLFNSPLHF. The CDR3 nucleotides read TGTGCCAGCAGCTTAGGGCCAGGGGGTTTATTTAATTCACCCCTCCACTTT.

This clonotype was recorded many times. The chain carries TRBV5-1 and TRBJ1-2; 8 bases line up with TRBD1. The CDR3 has 15 residues. The V gene end was trimmed by 4 bases and the J gene end by 8 bases; junction bases not matched to a gene: 13. Germline lookup yields CDR1 SGHRS and CDR2 YFSETQ. The CDR3 sequence is CASSIQDRGSYGYTF. The CDR3 DNA reads as TGCGCCAGCAGCATCCAAGACAGGGGAAGTTACGGCTACACCTTC. Full variable domain (remainder filled in from reference TRBV5-1 and TRBJ1-2): KAGVTQTPRYLIKTRGQQVTLSCSPISGHRSVSWYQQTPGQGLQFLFEYFSETQRNKGNFPGRFSGRQFSNSRSEMNVSTLELGDSALYLCASSIQDRGSYGYTFGSGTRLTVV.

The CDR3 DNA reads as TGCGCCAGCAGCTGGTGGTTGGCCACAGGGACCACCACCTACGAGCAGTACTTC. Amino acids: CASSWWLATGTTTYEQYF. This chain joins TRBV5-1 and TRBJ2-7; D may be TRBD1 (6 bases). The CDR3 contains 18 residues. The V gene's germline CDR1 is SGHRS and CDR2 YFSETQ. V was trimmed by 3 bases and J by 2 bases, leaving 24 bases between them.

This chain connects TRBV6-2 or TRBV6-3 to TRBJ2-5, with 10 bases matching TRBD1. Losses at the gene ends were 7 bases for V and 5 bases for J; bases not matched to a gene: 7. The CDR3 has 14 residues. CDR1 MNHEY and CDR2 SVGEGT come from the germline V gene. CDR3 DNA: TGTGCCAGCATCAGACAGGGGGCTTGGGAGACCCAGTACTTC. It translates to CASIRQGAWETQYF.

CDR3 region: CSAIDSPSYEQYF. CDR3 sequence (DNA): TGCAGTGCTATCGACAGCCCCTCCTACGAGCAGTACTTC. The rearrangement joins TRBV20-1 to TRBJ2-7; D perhaps matches TRBD1 (5 bases). V was pared by 4 bases and J by 0 bases, with 10 bases between. This CDR3 is built from 13 residues. Germline V gene lookup returns CDR1 DFQATT and CDR2 SNEGSKA (reference sequence).

This clonotype occurred many times. The rearrangement links TRBV5-1 to TRBJ1-2; D is ambiguous. CDR1 and CDR2 from the germline V gene are SGHRS and YFSETQ. The CDR3 is made up of 12 amino acids. V lost 3 bases to trimming and J lost 7 bases, with 10 bases between them. The DNA of the CDR3 is TGCGCCAGCAGCTCGTCAGGTCCTGGCTACACCTTC. Protein: CASSSSGPGYTF.